The entry below gives a single T cell receptor beta chain sequence along with its context. These data come from a study of blood T cells in healthy people across ages. Between the trimmed V and J ends, which lost 11 bases and 4 bases, there was a span of 22 bases. The CDR3 is 15 amino acids. Germline lookup yields CDR1 MNHNS and CDR2 SASEGT. The second PCR ran roughly 7 to 11 cycles with a sample-barcoded 5' primer and J-beta primers. TCRdb processed the 5' RACE reads anew with MiXCR; each CDR3 protein has one entry. The data hold about 730,000 distinct CDR3 sequences, with roughly 47% observed a single time.

The clonotype comes from a woman between 55 and 75 years old in good health. The chain is built from TRBV6-1 and TRBJ2-3, with D hard to call. Sequenced input: blood. The chain's CDR3 is CAAPRIGIVADTQYF. Here the CDR3 DNA reads TGTGCCGCCCCTCGGATCGGTATCGTCGCAGATACGCAGTATTTT.